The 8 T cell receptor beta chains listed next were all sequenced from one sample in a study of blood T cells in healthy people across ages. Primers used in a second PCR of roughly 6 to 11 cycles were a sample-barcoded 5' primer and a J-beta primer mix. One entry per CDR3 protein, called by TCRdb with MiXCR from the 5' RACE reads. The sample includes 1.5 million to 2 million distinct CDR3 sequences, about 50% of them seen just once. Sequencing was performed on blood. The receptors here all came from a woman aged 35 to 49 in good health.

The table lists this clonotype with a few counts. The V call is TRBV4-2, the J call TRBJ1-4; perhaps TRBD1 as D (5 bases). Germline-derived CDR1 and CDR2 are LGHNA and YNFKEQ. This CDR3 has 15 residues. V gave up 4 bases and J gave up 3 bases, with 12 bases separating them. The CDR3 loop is CASSPRQGANEKLFF. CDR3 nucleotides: TGTGCCAGCAGCCCCCGGCAGGGCGCTAATGAAAAACTGTTTTTT.

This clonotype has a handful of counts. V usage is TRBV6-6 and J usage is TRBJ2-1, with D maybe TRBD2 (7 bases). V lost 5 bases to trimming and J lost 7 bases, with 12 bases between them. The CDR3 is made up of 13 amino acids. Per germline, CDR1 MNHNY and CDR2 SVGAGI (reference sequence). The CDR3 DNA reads TGTGCCAGCAGTGAGGGGGGGATGAATGAGCAGTTCTTC. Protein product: CASSEGGMNEQFF.

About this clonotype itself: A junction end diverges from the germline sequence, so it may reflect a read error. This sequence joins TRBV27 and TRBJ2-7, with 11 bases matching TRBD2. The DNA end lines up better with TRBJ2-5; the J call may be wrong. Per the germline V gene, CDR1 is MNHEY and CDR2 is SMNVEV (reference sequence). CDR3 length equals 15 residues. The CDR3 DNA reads TGTACCAGCAGTTTAGCGGGGGGGCCGGGAGAGACCCAGTACTTC. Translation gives CTSSLAGGPGETQYF.

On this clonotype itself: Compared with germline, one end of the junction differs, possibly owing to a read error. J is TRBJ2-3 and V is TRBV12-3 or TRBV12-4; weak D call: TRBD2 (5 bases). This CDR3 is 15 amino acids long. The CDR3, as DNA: TGTGCCAGCGAACAAAGCGGAGGTAGCACAGATGCGCAGTATTTT. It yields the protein CASEQSGGSTDAQYF.

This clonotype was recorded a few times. CDR3 sequence reads: CSVEGTSGGAVYEQYF. The CDR3 DNA reads TGCAGCGTTGAGGGGACTAGCGGGGGGGCCGTCTACGAGCAGTACTTC. The V and J genes are TRBV29-1 and TRBJ2-7, with TRBD2 identical over 16 bases. Germline CDR1 and CDR2: SQVTM and ANQGSEA. This CDR3 region has 16 residues. V shed 3 bases, J shed 3 bases, and the junction held 5 bases outside the gene matches.

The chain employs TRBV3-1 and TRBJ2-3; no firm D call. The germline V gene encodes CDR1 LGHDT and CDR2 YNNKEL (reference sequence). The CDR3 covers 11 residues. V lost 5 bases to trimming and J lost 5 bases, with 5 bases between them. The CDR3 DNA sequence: TGTGCCAGCAGCACGAAAGATACGCAGTATTTT. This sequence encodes CASSTKDTQYF.

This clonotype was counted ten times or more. The CDR3 sequence is CSVRPGQRIETQYF. CDR3 DNA sequence: TGCAGCGTGCGACCGGGACAACGAATAGAGACCCAGTACTTC. The J gene is TRBJ2-5, the V gene TRBV29-1, with D perhaps TRBD1 (6 bases). Trimming pared 6 bases from V and 4 bases from J, leaving 18 bases between. The CDR3 spans 14 residues. Germline lookup yields CDR1 SQVTM and CDR2 ANQGSEA.

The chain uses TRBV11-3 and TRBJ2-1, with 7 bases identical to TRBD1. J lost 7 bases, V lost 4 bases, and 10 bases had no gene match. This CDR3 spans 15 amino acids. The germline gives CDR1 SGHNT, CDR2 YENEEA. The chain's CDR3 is CASSSRTGGGNEQFF. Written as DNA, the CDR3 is TGTGCCAGCAGCTCCCGGACAGGCGGCGGGAATGAGCAGTTCTTC.